This entry is about one T cell receptor beta chain. Its antigen remains unknown. This specimen belongs to a study of T cells after yellow fever vaccination. Whole-study results and caveats: A small share of clonotypes appeared in both CD4 and CD8 compartments. Repertoires obtained by FACS sorting could include abundant clonotypes that entered as contaminants from the bulk population.

MiXCR, run by TCRdb on the 5' RACE reads, gives a single entry per CDR3 protein. Of about 170,000 distinct CDR3 sequences in the sample, roughly 11% were seen once. Germline V gives CDR1 MDHEN, CDR2 SYDVKM. V was pared by 5 bases and J by 15 bases, with 13 bases of the junction left unmatched. This CDR3 has 13 residues. V and J are TRBV28 and TRBJ1-5; TRBD1 agrees at 7 bases. The clonotype comes from a man between 18 and 35 years old who received the YFV17D yellow fever vaccine. The sequencing used CD8+ T cells sorted from PBMCs, collected 15 days after the yellow fever booster vaccination. CDR3 nucleotide sequence: TGTGCCAGCAGTCCCCGGTGGGACAGAACAATGCATTTT. It is translated as CASSPRWDRTMHF.